What follows are 12 T cell receptor beta chains derived from one specimen sequenced in a study of human T cells and chemical hapten exposure. TCRdb recomputed calls from the RACE reads with MiXCR, one row per CDR3 protein. The data show about 93,000 distinct CDR3 sequences, with 6.5% to 10% seen just once and 2% to 3% held by the top ten. Time point noted: pre-sensitization, week 0. The treatment here: therapeutic diphenylcyclopropenone sensitization with weekly scalp DPC. The sequences come from whole blood, collected in connection with sensitization to the hapten diphenylcyclopropenone (DPC). The receptors originated from a man aged 40-49 years with alopecia areata. Some clones in this sample may be carry-over from other donors' samples.

The rearrangement uses TRBV20-1 and TRBJ2-1; 8 bases line up with TRBD2. CDR3 size: 15 residues. Germline V gene sequence: CDR1 DFQATT, CDR2 SNEGSKA (reference sequence). J gave up 4 bases and V 5 bases, and 10 bases lay outside the gene matches. CDR3 region: CSAFPGLAGYNEQFF. CDR3 nucleotides: TGCAGTGCTTTCCCGGGGTTAGCGGGATACAATGAGCAGTTCTTC.

Many counts were recorded for this clonotype. The chain recombines TRBV20-1 with TRBJ1-3, with D uncertain. Germline-derived CDR1 and CDR2 are DFQATT and SNEGSKA (reference sequence). Trimming removed 3 bases from V and 4 bases from J, with 10 bases in between. CDR3 length equals 13 residues. The CDR3 loop is CSASPRRGNTIYF. The CDR3 nucleotides are TGCAGTGCTAGTCCCCGGCGGGGAAACACCATATATTTT.

This clonotype was detected only a few times. V and J are TRBV14 and TRBJ2-7; TRBD2 aligns across 12 bases. The CDR3 has 15 amino acids. Losses at the gene ends were 4 bases for V and 4 bases for J; bases not matched to a gene: 5. The V gene's germline CDR1 is SGHDN and CDR2 FVKESK. Here the CDR3 DNA reads TGTGCCAGCAGCCGTCTAGCGGGAGGGGGTTACGAGCAGTACTTC. Translated: CASSRLAGGGYEQYF.

The J gene is TRBJ2-3, the V gene TRBV7-2; D gene ambiguous. V lost 3 bases and J lost 4, with 17 bases in between. CDR1 SGHTA and CDR2 FQGNSA come from the germline V gene. CDR3 size: 16 residues. The CDR3 DNA is TGTGCCAGCAGCTTCGCCGGGTCTAGGTCCCCAGATACGCAGTATTTT. It yields the protein CASSFAGSRSPDTQYF.

This clonotype was seen more than once but under ten times. This sequence joins TRBV6-2 or TRBV6-3 and TRBJ2-4, with TRBD1 identical over 11 bases. CDR3 size: 14 residues. Germline V CDR1 and CDR2: MNHEY, SVGEGT. Trimming at V came to 6 bases and at J to 8 bases, leaving 6 bases not matched to a gene. The CDR3 DNA reads as TGTGCCAGCAGGGGGGACAGGGGGACGGACATTCAGTACTTC. It codes for CASRGDRGTDIQYF.

In its sample, this clonotype was seen many times. The V call is TRBV6-2 or TRBV6-3, the J call TRBJ2-3; D unclear. CDR1 and CDR2 (germline): MNHEY, SVGEGT. Between the trimmed V and J ends, which lost 2 bases and 0 bases, there was a span of 15 bases. The CDR3 runs 17 residues. CDR3 nucleotides: TGTGCCAGCAGTTACGATCGTCAGCCAATGAGCACAGATACGCAGTATTTT. Protein product: CASSYDRQPMSTDTQYF.

In this sample, this clonotype turned up many times. J is TRBJ1-2 and V is TRBV12-3 or TRBV12-4, with D hard to call. The ends were cut back, 6 bases at V and 4 bases at J, with 12 bases in the middle. The CDR3 is 13 amino acids. The CDR3 coding sequence is TGTGCCAGCAGCCCCGGGTTTCTCTATGGCTACACCTTC. Amino acids: CASSPGFLYGYTF.

The J gene is TRBJ1-5, the V gene TRBV19; D may be TRBD1 (6 bases). From germline, CDR1 is LNHDA and CDR2 SQIVND (reference sequence). V lost 4 bases to trimming and J lost 3 bases, with 10 bases between them. The CDR3 has 14 residues. For the CDR3, the DNA is TGTGCCAGTAGTAAACAGGGCCCCAATCAGCCCCAGCATTTT. The encoded protein is CASSKQGPNQPQHF.

In its sample, this clonotype was seen many times. The J gene is TRBJ2-4, the V gene TRBV30; D unresolved. The CDR3 is 13 residues long. CDR1 GTSNPN and CDR2 SVGIG come from the germline V gene (reference sequence). V was clipped by 5 bases and J by 0 bases, with 8 bases between them. The CDR3 loop reads CAWARVAKNIQYF. The CDR3 DNA sequence: TGTGCCTGGGCCAGAGTAGCCAAAAACATTCAGTACTTC.

The chain is built from TRBV12-5 and TRBJ2-7; TRBD2 matches at 7 bases. Trimming took 1 base from V and 6 from J; bases not matched to a gene: 6. The CDR3 is made up of 14 amino acids. In germline, CDR1 is LGHNT, CDR2 FRNRAP. This chain's CDR3 is CASGLGSGISEQYV. CDR3 bases: TGTGCTAGTGGTTTGGGAAGCGGGATCAGCGAGCAGTACGTC.

The V and J genes are TRBV10-3 and TRBJ2-5; D is perhaps TRBD1 or TRBD2 (5 bases each). This CDR3 is built from 11 residues. The ends were cut back, 11 bases at V and 1 base at J, with 8 bases in the middle. Looked up from germline, CDR1 is ENHRY and CDR2 is SYGVKD. CDR3 region: CAVGAQETQYF. The CDR3, as DNA: TGTGCCGTCGGGGCCCAAGAGACCCAGTACTTC.

This clonotype was found a few times. The chain recombines TRBV5-1 with TRBJ2-5; 7 bases are a match to TRBD1. J gave up 2 bases and V 5 bases, and 9 bases lay outside the gene matches. The germline V gene has CDR1 SGHRS and CDR2 YFSETQ. The CDR3 covers 15 residues. The CDR3 protein is CASRTGTAIQETQYF. DNA for the CDR3: TGCGCCAGCAGAACCGGGACAGCAATTCAAGAGACCCAGTACTTC.